The clone carrying this TCR beta chain has only a few counts. Its specificity is not known. The data were taken from a study of early T cells in non-severe SARS-CoV-2 infection. Study summary: Unsorted whole blood bulk RNA was sequenced, with unpaired chains.

Study-level points and caveats: There was a bias toward anti-spike CD8 responses in VDJdb matching, which missed private and CD4 specificities.

In the library, individual cDNA molecules carried attached unique molecular identifiers. TCRdb re-called the 5' RACE reads through MiXCR, storing one row per CDR3 protein. In the table there are 55,000 to 70,000 distinct CDR3 sequences, about 4.9% of which are singletons. This CDR3 spans 12 amino acids. V gave up 6 bases and J gave up 12 bases, with 20 bases separating them. Germline CDR1 is DFQATT and CDR2 is SNEGSKA (reference sequence). This receptor was obtained from an adult who was a healthcare worker with PCR-confirmed SARS-CoV-2 infection or an uninfected control (not recorded which). Sequencing was performed on whole blood. The V and J genes are TRBV20-1 and TRBJ1-1, with D perhaps matching TRBD1 (5 bases). CDR3 bases: TGCAGTGCAAAAACTTCCGGGACCGCCTCTTTCTTT. Translated, it gives CSAKTSGTASFF.